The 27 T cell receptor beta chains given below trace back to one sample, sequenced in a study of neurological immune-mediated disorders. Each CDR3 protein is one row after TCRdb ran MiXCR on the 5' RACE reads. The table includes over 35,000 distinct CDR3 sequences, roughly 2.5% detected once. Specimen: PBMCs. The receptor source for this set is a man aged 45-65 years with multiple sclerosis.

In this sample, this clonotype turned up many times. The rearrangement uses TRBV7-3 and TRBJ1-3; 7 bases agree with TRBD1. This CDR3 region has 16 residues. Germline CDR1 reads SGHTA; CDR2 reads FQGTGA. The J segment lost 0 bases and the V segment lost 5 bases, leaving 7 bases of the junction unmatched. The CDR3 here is CASSLQGGSSGNTIYF. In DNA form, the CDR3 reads TGTGCCAGCAGCCTCCAGGGGGGAAGCTCTGGAAACACCATATATTTT.

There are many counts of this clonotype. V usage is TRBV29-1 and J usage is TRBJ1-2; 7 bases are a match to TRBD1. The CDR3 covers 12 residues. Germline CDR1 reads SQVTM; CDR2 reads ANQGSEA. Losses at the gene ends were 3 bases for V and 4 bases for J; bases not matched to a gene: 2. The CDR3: CSVEDRTYGYTF. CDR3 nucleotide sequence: TGCAGCGTTGAGGACAGGACCTATGGCTACACCTTC.

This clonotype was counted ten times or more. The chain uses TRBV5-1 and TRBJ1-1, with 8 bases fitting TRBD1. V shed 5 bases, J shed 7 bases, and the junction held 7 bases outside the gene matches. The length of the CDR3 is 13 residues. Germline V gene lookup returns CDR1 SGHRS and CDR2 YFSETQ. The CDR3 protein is CASRVDRGGEAFF. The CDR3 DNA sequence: TGCGCCAGCAGAGTCGACAGGGGCGGTGAAGCTTTCTTT.

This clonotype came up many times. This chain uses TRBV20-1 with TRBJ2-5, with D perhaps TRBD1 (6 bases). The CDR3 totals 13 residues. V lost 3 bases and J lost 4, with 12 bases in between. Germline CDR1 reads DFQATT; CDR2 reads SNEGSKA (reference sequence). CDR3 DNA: TGCAGTGCTAGCCACAGGGACGGAGAGACCCAGTACTTC. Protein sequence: CSASHRDGETQYF.

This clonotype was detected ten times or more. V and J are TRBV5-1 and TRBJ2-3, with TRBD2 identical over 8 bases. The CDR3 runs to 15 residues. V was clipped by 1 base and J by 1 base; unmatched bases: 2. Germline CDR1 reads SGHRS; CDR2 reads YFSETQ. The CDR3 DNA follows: TGCGCCAGCAGCTTGACAGCGGGGGGCACAGATACGCAGTATTTT. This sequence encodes CASSLTAGGTDTQYF.

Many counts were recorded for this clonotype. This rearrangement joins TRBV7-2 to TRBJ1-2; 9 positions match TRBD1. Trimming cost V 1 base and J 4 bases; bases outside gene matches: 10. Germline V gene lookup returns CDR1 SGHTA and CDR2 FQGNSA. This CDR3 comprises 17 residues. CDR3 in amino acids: CASSLDPPGQGAYGYTF. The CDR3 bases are TGTGCCAGCAGCTTAGACCCCCCGGGACAGGGAGCCTATGGCTACACCTTC.

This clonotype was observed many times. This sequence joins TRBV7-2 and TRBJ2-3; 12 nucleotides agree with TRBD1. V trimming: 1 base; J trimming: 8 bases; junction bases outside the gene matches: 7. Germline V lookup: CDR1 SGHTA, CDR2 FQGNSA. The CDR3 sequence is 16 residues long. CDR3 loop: CASSLGGTGGRGTQYF. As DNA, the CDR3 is TGTGCCAGCAGCTTAGGCGGGACAGGGGGCCGTGGTACGCAGTATTTT.

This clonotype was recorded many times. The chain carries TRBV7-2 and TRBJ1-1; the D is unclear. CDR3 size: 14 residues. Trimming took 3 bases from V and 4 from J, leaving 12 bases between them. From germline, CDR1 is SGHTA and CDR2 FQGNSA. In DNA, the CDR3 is TGTGCCAGCAGCTTTTCGGAGGCGGCCACTGAAGCTTTCTTT. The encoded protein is CASSFSEAATEAFF. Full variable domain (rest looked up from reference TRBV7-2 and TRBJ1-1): GAGVSQSPSNKVTEKGKDVELRCDPISGHTALYWYRQSLGQGLEFLIYFQGNSAPDKSGLPSDRFSAERTGGSVSTLTIQRTQQEDSAVYLCASSFSEAATEAFFGQGTRLTVV.

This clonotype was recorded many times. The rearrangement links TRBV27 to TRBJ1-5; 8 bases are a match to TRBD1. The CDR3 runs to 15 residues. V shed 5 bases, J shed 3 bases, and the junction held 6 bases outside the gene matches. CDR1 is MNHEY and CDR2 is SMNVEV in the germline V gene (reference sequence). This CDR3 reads CASSLGQGDNQPQHF. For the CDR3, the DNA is TGTGCCAGCAGTCTTGGACAGGGAGACAATCAGCCCCAGCATTTT.

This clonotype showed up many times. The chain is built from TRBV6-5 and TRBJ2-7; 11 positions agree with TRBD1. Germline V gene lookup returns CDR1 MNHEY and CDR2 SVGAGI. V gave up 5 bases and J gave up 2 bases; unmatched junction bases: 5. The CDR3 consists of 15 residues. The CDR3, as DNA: TGTGCCAGCAGTCCTCGGACAGGGGGCCCCTACGAGCAGTACTTC. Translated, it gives CASSPRTGGPYEQYF.

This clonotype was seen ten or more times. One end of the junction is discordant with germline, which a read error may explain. The DNA for the CDR3 is TGTGCTAGCAGCTACCAATCGGGGGGCACCGGGGAGCTGTTTTTT. The encoded protein is CASSYQSGGTGELFF. This sequence joins TRBV7-7 and TRBJ2-2; TRBD2 matches 7 bases. From germline, CDR1 is SSHAT and CDR2 FNYEAQ (reference sequence). This CDR3 is 15 amino acids long.

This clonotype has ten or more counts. The CDR3 region is CASSPGPRAIYF. The CDR3, as DNA: TGTGCCAGCAGCCCGGGACCTAGAGCCATATATTTT. This rearrangement joins TRBV7-9 to TRBJ1-3, with a tentative D call TRBD1 (5 bases). The germline V gene has CDR1 SEHNR and CDR2 FQNEAQ (reference sequence). The CDR3 sequence is 12 residues long. The V and J ends lost 5 bases and 11 bases respectively, with 13 bases between them.

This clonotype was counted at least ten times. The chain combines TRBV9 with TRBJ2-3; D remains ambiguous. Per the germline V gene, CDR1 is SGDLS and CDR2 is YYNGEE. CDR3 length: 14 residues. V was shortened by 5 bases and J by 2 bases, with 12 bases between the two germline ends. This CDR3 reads CASRVDGNTDTQYF. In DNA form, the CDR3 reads TGTGCCAGCAGGGTCGACGGAAACACAGATACGCAGTATTTT.

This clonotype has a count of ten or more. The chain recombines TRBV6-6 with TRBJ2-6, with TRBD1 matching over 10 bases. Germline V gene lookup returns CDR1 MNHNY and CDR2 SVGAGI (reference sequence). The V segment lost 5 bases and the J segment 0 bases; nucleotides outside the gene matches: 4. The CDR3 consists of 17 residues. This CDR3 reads CASSTGTGDSGANVLTF. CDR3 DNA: TGTGCCAGCAGTACCGGGACAGGGGACTCTGGGGCCAACGTCCTGACTTTC.

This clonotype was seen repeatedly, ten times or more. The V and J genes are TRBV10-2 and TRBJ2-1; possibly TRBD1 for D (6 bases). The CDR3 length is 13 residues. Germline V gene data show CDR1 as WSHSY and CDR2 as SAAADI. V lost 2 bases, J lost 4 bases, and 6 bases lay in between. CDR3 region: CASSETGYNEQFF. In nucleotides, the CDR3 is TGCGCCAGCAGTGAGACAGGGTACAATGAGCAGTTCTTC.

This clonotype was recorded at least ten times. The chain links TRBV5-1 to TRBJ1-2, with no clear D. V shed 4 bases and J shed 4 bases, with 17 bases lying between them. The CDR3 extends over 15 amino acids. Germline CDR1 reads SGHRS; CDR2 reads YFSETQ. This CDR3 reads CASSPDQSGVYGYTF. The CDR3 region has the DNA TGCGCCAGCAGCCCGGACCAGAGCGGGGTCTATGGCTACACCTTC.

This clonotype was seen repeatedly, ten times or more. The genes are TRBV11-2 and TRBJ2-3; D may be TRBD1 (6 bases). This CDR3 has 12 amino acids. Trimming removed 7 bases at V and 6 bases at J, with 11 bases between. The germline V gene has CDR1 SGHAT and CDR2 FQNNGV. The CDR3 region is CASNLRGDTQYF. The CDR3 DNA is TGTGCCAGCAACCTGAGGGGGGATACGCAGTATTTT.

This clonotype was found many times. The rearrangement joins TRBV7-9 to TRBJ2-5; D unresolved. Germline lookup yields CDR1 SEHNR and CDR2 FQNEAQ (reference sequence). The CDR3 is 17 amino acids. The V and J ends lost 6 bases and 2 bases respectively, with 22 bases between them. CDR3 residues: CASRPSLTFRIQETQYF. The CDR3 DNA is TGTGCCAGCAGACCCTCCCTCACCTTCAGGATACAAGAGACCCAGTACTTC. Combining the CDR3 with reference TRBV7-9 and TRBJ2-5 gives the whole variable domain DTGVSQNPRHKITKRGQNVTFRCDPISEHNRLYWYRQTLGQGPEFLTYFQNEAQLEKSRLLSDRFSAERPKGSFSTLEIQRTEQGDSAMYLCASRPSLTFRIQETQYFGPGTRLLVL.

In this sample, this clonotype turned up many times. The CDR3 coding sequence is TGCAGTGCTAGAGGGACTAGCGGAGGTGTTGGTGAGCAGTTCTTC. Translating it yields CSARGTSGGVGEQFF. V is TRBV20-1 and J is TRBJ2-1; 10 nucleotides match TRBD2. CDR1 DFQATT and CDR2 SNEGSKA come from the germline V gene (reference sequence). V lost 1 base, J lost 9 bases, and 9 bases stayed unmatched. The CDR3 runs 15 residues.

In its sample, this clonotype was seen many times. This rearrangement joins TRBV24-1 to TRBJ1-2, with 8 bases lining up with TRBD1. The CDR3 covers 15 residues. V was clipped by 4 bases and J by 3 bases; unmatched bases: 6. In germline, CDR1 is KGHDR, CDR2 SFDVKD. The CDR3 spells CATSDPGQEHYGYTF. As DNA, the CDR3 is TGTGCCACCAGTGACCCGGGACAGGAACACTATGGCTACACCTTC.

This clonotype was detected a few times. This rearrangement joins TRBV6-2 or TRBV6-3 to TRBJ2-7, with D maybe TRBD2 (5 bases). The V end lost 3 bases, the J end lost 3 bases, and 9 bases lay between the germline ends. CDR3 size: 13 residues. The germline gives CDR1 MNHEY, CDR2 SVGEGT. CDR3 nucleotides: TGTGCCAGCAGTTATCCCGGACTCTACGAGCAGTACTTC. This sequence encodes CASSYPGLYEQYF.

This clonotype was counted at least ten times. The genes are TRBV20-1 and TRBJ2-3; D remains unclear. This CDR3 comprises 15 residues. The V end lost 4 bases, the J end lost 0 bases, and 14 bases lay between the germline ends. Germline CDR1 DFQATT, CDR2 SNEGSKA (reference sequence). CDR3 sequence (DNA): TGCAGTGCTACTTCGGCAGGTTCTAGCACAGATACGCAGTATTTT. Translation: CSATSAGSSTDTQYF.

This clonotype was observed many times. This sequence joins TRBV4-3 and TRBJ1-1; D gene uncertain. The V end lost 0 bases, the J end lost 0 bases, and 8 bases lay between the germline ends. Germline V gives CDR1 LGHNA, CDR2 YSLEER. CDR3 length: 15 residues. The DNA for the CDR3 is TGCGCCAGCAGCCAAGACAGATTCATGAACACTGAAGCTTTCTTT. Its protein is CASSQDRFMNTEAFF.

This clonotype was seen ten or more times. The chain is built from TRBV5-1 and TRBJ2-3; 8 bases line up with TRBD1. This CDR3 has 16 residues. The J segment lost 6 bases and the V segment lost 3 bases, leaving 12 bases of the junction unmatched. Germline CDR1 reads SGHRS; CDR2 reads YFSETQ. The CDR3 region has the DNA TGCGCCAGCAGCTCGACGGACAGGGCCCTCGGGGATACGCAGTATTTT. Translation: CASSSTDRALGDTQYF.

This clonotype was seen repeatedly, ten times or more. CDR3 in DNA: TGCGCCAGCAGCTTCAGCGGGGGCCGCACAGATACGCAGTATTTT. Amino acids: CASSFSGGRTDTQYF. The chain combines TRBV5-1 with TRBJ2-3; TRBD2 matches at 8 bases. The CDR3 runs to 15 residues. Germline V lookup: CDR1 SGHRS, CDR2 YFSETQ. Trimming cost V 2 bases and J 1 base; bases outside gene matches: 3.

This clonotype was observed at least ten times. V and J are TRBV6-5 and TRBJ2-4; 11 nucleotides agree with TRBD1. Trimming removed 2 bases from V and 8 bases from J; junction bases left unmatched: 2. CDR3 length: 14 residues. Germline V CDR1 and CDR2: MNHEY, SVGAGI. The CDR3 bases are TGTGCCAGCAGTTACCGGGACAGGGGGTACATTCAGTACTTC. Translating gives CASSYRDRGYIQYF.

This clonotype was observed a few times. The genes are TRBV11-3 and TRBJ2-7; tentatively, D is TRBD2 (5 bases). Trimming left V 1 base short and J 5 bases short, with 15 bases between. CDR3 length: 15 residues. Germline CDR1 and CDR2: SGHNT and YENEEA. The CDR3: CASSLGGEIKHEQYF. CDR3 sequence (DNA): TGTGCCAGCAGCTTAGGGGGAGAGATTAAACACGAGCAGTACTTC.